This paragraph reports one TCR beta chain. The sample comes from a study of cytomegalovirus exposure and HLA in healthy donors. Amplification used 60 Vbeta primers and 13 Jbeta primers. Data came from immunoSEQ multiplex PCR; TCRdb stores just in-frame clones and leaves some out. The repertoire includes about 170,000 clones, roughly 84% of them detected once, and around 1.5% sits in the top ten. This CDR3 region has 16 residues. Germline CDR1 reads MNHEY; CDR2 reads SMNVEV (reference sequence). V lost 4 bases and J 6 bases, leaving 19 bases between the germline ends. The sequencing input was PBMCs. The chain uses TRBV27 and TRBJ1-5; TRBD1 might be the D (6 bases). The TCR comes from a male donor in good health and CMV-seronegative. CDR3 in amino acids: CASSWTSDSTIQPQHF. The CDR3 coding sequence is TGTGCCAGCAGTTGGACTTCGGACAGTACCATTCAGCCCCAGCATTTT.